This is a list of T cell receptor beta chains from one sample in a study of a mutant IDH1 vaccine in newly diagnosed glioma. Sequencing used immunoSEQ multiplex PCR; TCRdb keeps in-frame clones, though not all of them. The table includes tens of thousands of clones, approximately 64% detected once. These receptors have no identified antigens. Material: peripheral blood mononuclear cells (PBMCs), obtained from a glioma patient whose treatment included an IDH1 peptide vaccine. The receptors originated from a man in his forties with glioma. Some clones in this sample may be carry-over from other donors' samples. The CDR3 runs from the conserved cysteine through the conserved F or W. The order of the fields is J gene, clone size, V gene, D gene, CDR3 protein, CDR3 DNA. D genes are given only for firm matches. Size tells how often a clone was seen (once, few, many) or the class of an expanded clone, and some rows leave it out.

TRBJ1-2,.,TRBV27,.,CASSLARKGYGYTF,TGTGCCAGCAGTTTAGCCAGGAAAGGCTATGGCTACACCTTC
TRBJ1-6,.,TRBV2,.,CASSAEGPQVSPLHF,TGTGCCAGCAGTGCAGAGGGACCACAAGTATCACCCCTCCACTTT
TRBJ2-1,.,TRBV7-9,TRBD2,CASSLDWGLAGPNEQFF,TGTGCCAGCAGCTTAGATTGGGGACTAGCGGGTCCCAATGAGCAGTTCTTC
TRBJ2-7,few,TRBV6-5,.,CASSYSPGSGYEQYF,TGTGCCAGCAGTTACTCGCCCGGGTCTGGATACGAGCAGTACTTC
TRBJ2-3,.,TRBV4-1,.,CASRKIGGRDTQYF,TGCGCCAGCAGGAAGATTGGCGGGCGAGATACGCAGTATTTT
TRBJ2-3,.,TRBV12-5,TRBD1,CASGLGQGAADTQYF,TGTGCTAGTGGTTTGGGGCAGGGGGCGGCGGATACGCAGTATTTT
TRBJ2-1,.,TRBV6-5,.,CATQVLYEQFF,TGTGCCACCCAGGTTCTGTATGAGCAGTTCTTC
TRBJ2-1,few,TRBV19,.,CASSIGVLEHNEQFF,TGTGCCAGTAGTATAGGCGTGCTGGAGCACAATGAGCAGTTCTTC
TRBJ1-5,.,TRBV6-5,.,CASSSTGSRGNQPQHF,TGTGCCAGCAGTTCTACAGGGTCCCGGGGGAATCAGCCCCAGCATTTT
TRBJ1-6,.,TRBV5-3,TRBD1,CARSKRDSAFSSYNSPLHF,TGTGCCAGAAGCAAAAGGGACAGCGCCTTTAGCTCCTATAATTCACCCCTCCACTTT
TRBJ1-1,.,TRBV10-3,.,CAISESADLNTEAFF,TGTGCCATCAGTGAGTCCGCGGACCTAAACACTGAAGCTTTCTTT
TRBJ1-3,once,TRBV2,TRBD1,CASRTGTSGNTIYF,TGTGCCAGCAGGACAGGGACCTCTGGAAACACCATATATTTT
TRBJ2-1,.,TRBV19,TRBD1,CASVGGQGRNEQFF,TGTGCCAGCGTCGGGGGACAGGGGAGGAATGAGCAGTTCTTC
TRBJ2-3,.,TRBV7-6,TRBD2,CASRTRGGDTQYF,TGTGCCAGCAGGACTCGCGGGGGAGATACGCAGTATTTT
TRBJ2-3,.,TRBV4-2,.,CASSRTGAGGTDTQYF,TGTGCCAGCAGCAGAACCGGCGCCGGGGGCACAGATACGCAGTATTTT
TRBJ1-4,.,TRBV5-1,.,CASSLAGAGMDGLFF,TGCGCCAGCAGCTTGGCGGGGGCTGGCATGGACGGACTGTTTTTT
TRBJ1-1,.,TRBV6-1,.,CASSAGRGIGLVTEAFF,TGTGCCAGCAGTGCGGGCAGGGGAATTGGTCTGGTCACTGAAGCTTTCTTT
TRBJ2-7,once,TRBV29-1,.,CSVVGQGREQYF,TGCAGCGTTGTGGGTCAGGGGAGGGAGCAGTACTTC
TRBJ2-7,.,TRBV6-6,TRBD1,CASSSHRGQGFYEQYF,TGTGCCAGCAGTTCCCACCGAGGACAGGGCTTCTACGAGCAGTACTTC
TRBJ2-5,.,TRBV6-6,TRBD2,CASSLSSGVLQETQYF,TGTGCCAGCAGCCTCTCGAGCGGGGTTCTTCAAGAGACCCAGTACTTC
TRBJ1-1,.,TRBV9,.,CASSRGPPDTEAFF,TGTGCCAGCAGCCGGGGGCCTCCAGACACTGAAGCTTTCTTT
TRBJ2-3,.,TRBV5-1,TRBD1,CASSYYPGQGGTDTQYF,TGCGCCAGCAGCTACTACCCGGGACAGGGGGGCACAGATACGCAGTATTTT
TRBJ2-2,.,TRBV11-2,.,CASSSLGGLSTGELFF,TGTGCCAGCAGCTCCCTCGGGGGGCTTTCGACCGGGGAGCTGTTTTTT
TRBJ2-3,once,TRBV2,.,CASSEEGWGASTDTQYF,TGTGCCAGCAGTGAAGAGGGCTGGGGGGCCTCCACAGATACGCAGTATTTT
TRBJ2-7,once,TRBV5-6,.,CASSLWDYEQYF,TGTGCCAGCAGCTTGTGGGACTACGAGCAGTACTTC
TRBJ1-6,.,TRBV27,TRBD1,CASSGRDSPSSYNSPLHF,TGTGCCAGCAGCGGTAGGGACAGCCCGAGCTCCTATAATTCACCCCTCCACTTT
TRBJ2-7,.,TRBV18,.,CASSPPVRSRGQYF,TGTGCCAGCTCACCACCGGTACGCTCCCGGGGACAGTACTTC
TRBJ2-7,.,TRBV27,TRBD2,CASSSGTSGGREQYF,TGTGCCAGCAGTTCCGGGACTAGCGGGGGGCGAGAGCAGTACTTC
TRBJ2-3,once,TRBV27,.,CASSRVWADTQYF,TGTGCCAGCAGTCGGGTTTGGGCAGATACGCAGTATTTT
TRBJ1-3,.,TRBV7-9,.,CASSLVGDTIYF,TGTGCCAGCAGCTTGGTGGGCGACACCATATATTTT
TRBJ1-1,few,TRBV7-6,TRBD1,CASSLVARGPVNTEAFF,TGTGCCAGCAGCTTAGTGGCCAGGGGGCCTGTGAACACTGAAGCTTTCTTT
TRBJ1-1,.,TRBV10-3,TRBD1,CAVWDRGNTEAFF,TGTGCCGTCTGGGACAGGGGGAACACTGAAGCTTTCTTT
TRBJ2-5,.,TRBV7-9,.,CASSLTTEQETQYF,TGTGCCAGCAGCTTAACTACAGAACAAGAGACCCAGTACTTC
TRBJ1-5,.,TRBV4-1,.,CASSQGFGTVIGPQHF,TGCGCCAGCAGCCAAGGGTTCGGGACGGTAATCGGGCCCCAGCATTTT
TRBJ2-7,once,TRBV20-1,.,CSARDTHEQYF,TGCAGTGCTAGAGATACCCACGAGCAGTACTTC
TRBJ2-5,.,TRBV19,.,CASSGVVAGTQYF,TGTGCCAGTAGTGGGGTGGTGGCGGGGACCCAGTACTTC
TRBJ1-2,.,TRBV5-1,.,CASSLDGGWQGYTF,TGCGCCAGCAGCTTGGATGGGGGGTGGCAAGGCTACACCTTC
TRBJ2-1,.,TRBV4-1,.,CASSPLPGSEQFF,TGCGCCAGCAGCCCCCTTCCAGGTTCTGAGCAGTTCTTC
TRBJ2-5,.,TRBV5-4,.,CASSLSGETQYF,TGTGCCAGCAGCTTGTCCGGGGAGACCCAGTACTTC
TRBJ1-5,few,TRBV30,TRBD1,CAWSSPGGQPQHF,TGTGCCTGGAGTTCCCCAGGGGGTCAGCCCCAGCATTTT
TRBJ2-5,.,TRBV9,.,CASSVGLAETQYF,TGTGCCAGCAGCGTAGGGCTAGCGGAGACCCAGTACTTC
TRBJ1-5,few,TRBV29-1,.,CSVGGDQPQHF,TGCAGCGTTGGGGGTGATCAGCCCCAGCATTTT